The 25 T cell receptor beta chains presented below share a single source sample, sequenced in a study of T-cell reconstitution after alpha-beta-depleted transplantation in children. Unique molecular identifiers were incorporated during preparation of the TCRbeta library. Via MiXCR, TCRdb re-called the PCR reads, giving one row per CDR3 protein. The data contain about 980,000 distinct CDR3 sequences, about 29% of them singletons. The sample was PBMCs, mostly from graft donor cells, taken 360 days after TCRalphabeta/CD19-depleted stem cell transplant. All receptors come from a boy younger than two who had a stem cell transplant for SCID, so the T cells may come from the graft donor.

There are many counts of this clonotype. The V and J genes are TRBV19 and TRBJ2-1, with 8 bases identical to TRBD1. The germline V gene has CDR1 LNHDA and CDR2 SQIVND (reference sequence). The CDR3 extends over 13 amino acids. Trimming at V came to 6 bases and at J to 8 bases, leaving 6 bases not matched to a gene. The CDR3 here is CASRGTGGDEQFF. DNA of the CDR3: TGTGCCAGTAGGGGGACAGGTGGCGATGAGCAGTTCTTC. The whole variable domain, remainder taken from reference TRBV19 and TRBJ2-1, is DGGITQSPKYLFRKEGQNVTLSCEQNLNHDAMYWYRQDPGQGLRLIYYSQIVNDFQKGDIAEGYSVSREKKESFPLTVTSAQKNPTAFYLCASRGTGGDEQFFGPGTRLTVL.

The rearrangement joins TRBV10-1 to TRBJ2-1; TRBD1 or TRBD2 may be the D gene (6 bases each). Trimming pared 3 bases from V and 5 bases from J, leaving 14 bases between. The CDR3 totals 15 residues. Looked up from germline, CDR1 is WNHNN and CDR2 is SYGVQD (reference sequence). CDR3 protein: CASSDLRGPNNEQFF. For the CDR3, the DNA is TGCGCCAGCAGTGACTTACGGGGGCCTAACAATGAGCAGTTCTTC.

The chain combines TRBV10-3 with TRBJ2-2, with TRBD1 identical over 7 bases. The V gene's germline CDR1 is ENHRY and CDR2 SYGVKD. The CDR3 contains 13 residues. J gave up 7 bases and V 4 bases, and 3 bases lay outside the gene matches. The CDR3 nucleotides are TGTGCCATCAGTGCGACAGGGATCGGGGAGCTGTTTTTT. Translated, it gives CAISATGIGELFF.

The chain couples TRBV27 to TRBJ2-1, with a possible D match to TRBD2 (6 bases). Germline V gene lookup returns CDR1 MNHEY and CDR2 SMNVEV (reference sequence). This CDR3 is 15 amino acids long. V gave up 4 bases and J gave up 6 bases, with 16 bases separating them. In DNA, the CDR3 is TGTGCCAGCAGTTCTTTACTAGCTTCGGGCAATGAGCAGTTCTTC. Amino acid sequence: CASSSLLASGNEQFF.

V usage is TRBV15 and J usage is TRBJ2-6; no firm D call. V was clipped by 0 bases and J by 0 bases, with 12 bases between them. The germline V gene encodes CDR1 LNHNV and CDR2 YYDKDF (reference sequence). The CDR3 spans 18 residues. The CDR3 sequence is CATSRERLRNSGANVLTF. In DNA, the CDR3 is TGTGCCACCAGCAGAGAGAGGTTGCGGAACTCTGGGGCCAACGTCCTGACTTTC.

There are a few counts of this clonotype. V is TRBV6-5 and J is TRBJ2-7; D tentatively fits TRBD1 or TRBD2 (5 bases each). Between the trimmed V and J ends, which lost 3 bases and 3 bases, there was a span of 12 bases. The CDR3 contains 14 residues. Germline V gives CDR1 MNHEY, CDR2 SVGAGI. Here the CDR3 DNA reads TGTGCCAGCAGTTATCAGAGGGGAGTCTACGAGCAGTACTTC. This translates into CASSYQRGVYEQYF.

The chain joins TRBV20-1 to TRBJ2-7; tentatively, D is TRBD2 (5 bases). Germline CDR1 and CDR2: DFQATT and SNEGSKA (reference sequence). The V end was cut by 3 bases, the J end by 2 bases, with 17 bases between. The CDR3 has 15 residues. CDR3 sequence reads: CSARRAVLHPYEQYF. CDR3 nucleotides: TGCAGTGCTAGGCGGGCAGTACTTCACCCCTACGAGCAGTACTTC.

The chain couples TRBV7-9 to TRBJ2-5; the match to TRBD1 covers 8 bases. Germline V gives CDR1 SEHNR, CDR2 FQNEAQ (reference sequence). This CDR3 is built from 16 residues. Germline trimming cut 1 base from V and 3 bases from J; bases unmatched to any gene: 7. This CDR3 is CASSLDRTGLEETQYF. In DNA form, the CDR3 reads TGTGCCAGCAGCTTAGACCGGACAGGGCTAGAAGAGACCCAGTACTTC.

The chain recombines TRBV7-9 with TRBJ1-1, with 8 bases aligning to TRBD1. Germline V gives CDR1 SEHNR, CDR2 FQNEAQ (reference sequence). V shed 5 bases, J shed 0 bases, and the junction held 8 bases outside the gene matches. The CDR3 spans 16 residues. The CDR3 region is CASSPGQGVVNTEAFF. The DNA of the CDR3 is TGTGCCAGCAGCCCTGGACAGGGCGTGGTGAACACTGAAGCTTTCTTT.

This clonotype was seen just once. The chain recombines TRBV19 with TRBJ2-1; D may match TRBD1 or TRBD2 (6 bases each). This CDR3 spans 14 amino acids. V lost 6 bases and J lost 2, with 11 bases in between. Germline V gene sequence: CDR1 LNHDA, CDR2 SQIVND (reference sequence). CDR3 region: CASRRGATYNEQFF. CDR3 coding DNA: TGTGCCAGTAGGAGGGGGGCCACCTACAATGAGCAGTTCTTC.

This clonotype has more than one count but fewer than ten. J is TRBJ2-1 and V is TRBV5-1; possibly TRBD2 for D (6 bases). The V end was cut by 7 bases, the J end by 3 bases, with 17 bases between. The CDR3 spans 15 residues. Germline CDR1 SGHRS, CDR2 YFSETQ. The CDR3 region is CASAPRDSGYNEQFF. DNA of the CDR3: TGCGCCAGCGCACCTAGGGACTCGGGCTACAATGAGCAGTTCTTC.

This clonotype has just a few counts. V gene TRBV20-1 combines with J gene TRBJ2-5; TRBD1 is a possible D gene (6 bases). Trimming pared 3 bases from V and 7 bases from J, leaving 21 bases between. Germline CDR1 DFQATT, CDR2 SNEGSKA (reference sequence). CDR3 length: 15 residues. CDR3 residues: CSASQAGADLGTQYF. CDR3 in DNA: TGCAGTGCTAGCCAGGCAGGGGCCGACCTGGGGACCCAGTACTTC.

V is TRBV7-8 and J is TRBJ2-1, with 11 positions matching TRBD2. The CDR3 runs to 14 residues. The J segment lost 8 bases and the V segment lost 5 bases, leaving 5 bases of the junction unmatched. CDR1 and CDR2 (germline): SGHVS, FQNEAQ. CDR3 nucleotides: TGTGCCAGCAGCACACTAGCGGGGGTGGATGAGCAGTTCTTC. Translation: CASSTLAGVDEQFF.

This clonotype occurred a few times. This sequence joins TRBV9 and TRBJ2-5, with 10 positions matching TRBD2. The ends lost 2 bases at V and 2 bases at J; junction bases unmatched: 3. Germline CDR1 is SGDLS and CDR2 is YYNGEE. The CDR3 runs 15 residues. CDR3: CASSVSGLAQETQYF. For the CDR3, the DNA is TGTGCCAGCAGCGTCTCGGGACTAGCGCAAGAGACCCAGTACTTC.

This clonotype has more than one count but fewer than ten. The DNA for the CDR3 is TGTGCCAGCAGCTCTCTAGCGGGGGGTTTGACCCAGTACTTC. As protein: CASSSLAGGLTQYF. This chain joins TRBV7-6 and TRBJ2-5; TRBD2 agrees at 11 bases. This CDR3 is 14 amino acids long. CDR1 and CDR2 from the germline V gene are SGHVS and FNYEAQ. V gave up 4 bases and J gave up 7 bases; unmatched junction bases: 5. The full variable domain, completed using reference TRBV7-6 and TRBJ2-5, is GAGVSQSPRYKVTKRGQDVALRCDPISGHVSLYWYRQALGQGPEFLTYFNYEAQQDKSGLPNDRFSAERPEGSISTLTIQRTEQRDSAMYRCASSSLAGGLTQYFGPGTRLLVL.

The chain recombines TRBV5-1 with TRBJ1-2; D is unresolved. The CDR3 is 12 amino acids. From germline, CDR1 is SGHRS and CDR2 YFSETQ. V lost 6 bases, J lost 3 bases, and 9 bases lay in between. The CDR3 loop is CASTGPHYGYTF. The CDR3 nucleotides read TGCGCCAGCACAGGACCGCACTATGGCTACACCTTC.

CDR3: CASSPGQGVSVGTQYF. DNA for the CDR3: TGTGCCAGCAGTCCTGGACAGGGAGTCTCGGTAGGGACCCAGTACTTC. This chain joins TRBV12-3 or TRBV12-4 and TRBJ2-5, with 8 bases that match TRBD1. V lost 5 bases and J lost 7; bases outside the gene matches: 15. CDR3 length: 16 amino acids.

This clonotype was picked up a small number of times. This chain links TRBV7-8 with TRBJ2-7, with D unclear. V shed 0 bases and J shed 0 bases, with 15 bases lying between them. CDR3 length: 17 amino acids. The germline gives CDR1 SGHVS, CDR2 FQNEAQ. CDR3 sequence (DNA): TGTGCCAGCAGCTTAGCGTACGTCAGCTGGAGCTCCTACGAGCAGTACTTC. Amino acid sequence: CASSLAYVSWSSYEQYF.

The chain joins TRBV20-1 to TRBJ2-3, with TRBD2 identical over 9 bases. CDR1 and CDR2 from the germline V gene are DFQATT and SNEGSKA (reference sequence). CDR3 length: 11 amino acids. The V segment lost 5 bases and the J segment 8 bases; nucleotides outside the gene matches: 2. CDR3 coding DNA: TGCAGTGCTCGAGCGGGGGGTACGCAGTATTTT. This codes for CSARAGGTQYF.

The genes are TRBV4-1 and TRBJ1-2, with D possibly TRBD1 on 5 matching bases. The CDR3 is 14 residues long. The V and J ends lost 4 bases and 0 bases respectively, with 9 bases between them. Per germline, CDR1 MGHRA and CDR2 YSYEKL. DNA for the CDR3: TGCGCCAGCAGCCCACGGACAACTAACTATGGCTACACCTTC. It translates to CASSPRTTNYGYTF.

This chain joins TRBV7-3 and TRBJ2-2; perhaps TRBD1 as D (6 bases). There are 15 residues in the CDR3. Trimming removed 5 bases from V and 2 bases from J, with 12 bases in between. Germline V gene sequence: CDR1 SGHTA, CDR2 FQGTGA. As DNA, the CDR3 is TGTGCCAGCAGCCCACAGGGTCGTAACACCGGGGAGCTGTTTTTT. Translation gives CASSPQGRNTGELFF.

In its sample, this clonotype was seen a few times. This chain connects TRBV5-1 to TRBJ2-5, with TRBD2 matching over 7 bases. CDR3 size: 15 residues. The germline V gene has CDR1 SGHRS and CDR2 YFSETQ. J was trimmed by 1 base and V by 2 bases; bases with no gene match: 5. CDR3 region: CASSFAPGGQETQYF. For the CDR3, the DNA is TGCGCCAGCAGCTTTGCGCCGGGGGGCCAAGAGACCCAGTACTTC.

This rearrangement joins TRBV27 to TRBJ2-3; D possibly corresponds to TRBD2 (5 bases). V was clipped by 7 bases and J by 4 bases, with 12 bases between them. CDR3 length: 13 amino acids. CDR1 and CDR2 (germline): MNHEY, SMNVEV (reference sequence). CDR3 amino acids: CASTTLGADTQYF. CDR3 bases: TGTGCCAGCACCACACTAGGCGCAGATACGCAGTATTTT.

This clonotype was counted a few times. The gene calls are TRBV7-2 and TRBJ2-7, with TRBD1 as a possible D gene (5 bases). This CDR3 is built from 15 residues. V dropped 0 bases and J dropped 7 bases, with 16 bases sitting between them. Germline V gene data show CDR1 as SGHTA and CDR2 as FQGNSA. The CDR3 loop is CASSLAGADKTEQYF. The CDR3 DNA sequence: TGTGCCAGCAGCTTAGCTGGCGCGGACAAGACGGAGCAGTACTTC.

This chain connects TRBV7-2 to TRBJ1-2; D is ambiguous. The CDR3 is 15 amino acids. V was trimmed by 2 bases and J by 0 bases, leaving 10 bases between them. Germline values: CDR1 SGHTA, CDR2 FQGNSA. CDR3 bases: TGTGCCAGCAGCTTATTCGCCGAAACTAACTATGGCTACACCTTC. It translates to CASSLFAETNYGYTF.